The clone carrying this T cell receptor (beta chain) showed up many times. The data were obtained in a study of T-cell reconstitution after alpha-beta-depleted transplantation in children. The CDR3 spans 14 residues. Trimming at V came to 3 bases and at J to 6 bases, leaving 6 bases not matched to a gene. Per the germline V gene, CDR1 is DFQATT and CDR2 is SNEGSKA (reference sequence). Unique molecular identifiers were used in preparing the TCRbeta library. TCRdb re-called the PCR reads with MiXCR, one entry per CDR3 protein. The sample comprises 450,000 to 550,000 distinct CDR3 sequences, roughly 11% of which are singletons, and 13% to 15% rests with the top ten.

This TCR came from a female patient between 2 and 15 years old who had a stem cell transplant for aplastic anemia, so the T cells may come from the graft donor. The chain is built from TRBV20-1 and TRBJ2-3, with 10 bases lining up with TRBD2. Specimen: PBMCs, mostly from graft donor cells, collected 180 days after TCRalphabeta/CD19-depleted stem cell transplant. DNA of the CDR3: TGCAGTGCTAGTCTAGCGGGAGTAAGGGATACGCAGTATTTT. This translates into CSASLAGVRDTQYF.